This section outlines one T cell receptor beta chain sequence together with its context. This entry comes from a study of T cell repertoires in cytomegalovirus infection. Study-level background: Public TCR beta signatures provided an indication of both CMV infection and a matching HLA type.

CDR3 length: 13 residues. CDR1 and CDR2 (germline): SQVTM, ANQGSEA. Trimming removed 5 bases at V and 3 bases at J, with 12 bases between. TCRdb reprocessed the reads with MiXCR, giving one entry per CDR3 protein. The sample contains hundreds of thousands of distinct CDR3 sequences, roughly 15% of which appear only once. This TCR was recovered from a human donor in good health (CMV status not recorded). Some clones in this sample may be carry-over from other donors' samples. The chain joins TRBV29-1 to TRBJ2-3, with a weak D call TRBD2 (6 bases). The sequenced sample was PBMCs. This CDR3 reads CSVSRLGTDTQYF. The CDR3 nucleotides read TGCAGCGTTTCTCGACTAGGTACAGATACGCAGTATTTT.